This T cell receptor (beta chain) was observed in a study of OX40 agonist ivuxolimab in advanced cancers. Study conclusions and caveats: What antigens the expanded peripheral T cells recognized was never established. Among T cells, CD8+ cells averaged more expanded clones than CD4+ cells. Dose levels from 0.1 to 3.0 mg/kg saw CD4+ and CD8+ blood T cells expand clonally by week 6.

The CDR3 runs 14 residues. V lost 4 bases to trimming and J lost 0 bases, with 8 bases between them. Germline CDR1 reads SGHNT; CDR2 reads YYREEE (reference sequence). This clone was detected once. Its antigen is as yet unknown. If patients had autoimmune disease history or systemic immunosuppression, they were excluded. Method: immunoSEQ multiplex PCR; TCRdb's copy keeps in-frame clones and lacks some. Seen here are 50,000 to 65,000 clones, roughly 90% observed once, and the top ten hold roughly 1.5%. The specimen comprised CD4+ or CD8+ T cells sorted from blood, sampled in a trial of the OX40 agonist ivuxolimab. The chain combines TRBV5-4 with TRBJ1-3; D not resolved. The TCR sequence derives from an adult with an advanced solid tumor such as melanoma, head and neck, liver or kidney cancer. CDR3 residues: CASSRKDSGNTIYF. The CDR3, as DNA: TGTGCCAGCAGCCGTAAAGACTCTGGAAACACCATATATTTT.